The 15 T cell receptor beta chains presented below share a single source sample, sequenced in a study of technical replicates of blood from a few donors. Libraries were prepared by immunoSEQ multiplex PCR; TCRdb keeps only in-frame clonotypes and omits some of them. Here the sample spans 75,000 to 95,000 clones, around 94% being singletons. The sequenced material came from T cells isolated from PBMCs. These receptors came from a human donor in good health.

The V gene is TRBV2, the J gene TRBJ1-4; 10 bases match TRBD1. The CDR3 is made up of 13 amino acids. J was trimmed by 8 bases and V by 8 bases; bases with no gene match: 5. Germline assignment: CDR1 SNHLY and CDR2 FYNNEI. The CDR3 loop is CASLGTGDEKLFF. The CDR3 DNA sequence: TGTGCCAGCTTGGGGACAGGGGACGAAAAACTGTTTTTT.

This rearrangement joins TRBV11-3 to TRBJ1-2; 9 bases are a match to TRBD1. V dropped 4 bases and J dropped 3; count of bases not matched to a gene: 3. The germline CDR1 and CDR2 sequences are SGHNT and YENEEA. CDR3 length: 14 residues. The CDR3 DNA reads TGTGCCAGCAGCTCTGGACAGGGGCACTATGGCTACACCTTC. It is translated as CASSSGQGHYGYTF.

The rearrangement uses TRBV6-6 and TRBJ1-1; D possibly corresponds to TRBD1 (5 bases). Germline V lookup: CDR1 MNHNY, CDR2 SVGAGI (reference sequence). The CDR3 has 11 amino acids. V was clipped by 3 bases and J by 8 bases, with 7 bases between them. The CDR3 nucleotides read TGTGCCAGCAGTTATTCAGGGGAAGCTTTCTTT. It is translated as CASSYSGEAFF.

The chain is built from TRBV5-4 and TRBJ2-1; 7 bases line up with TRBD1. In germline, CDR1 is SGHNT, CDR2 YYREEE (reference sequence). V trimming: 9 bases; J trimming: 4 bases; junction bases outside the gene matches: 4. The CDR3 runs to 12 residues. The CDR3 reads CATGGPYNEQFF. In DNA form, the CDR3 reads TGTGCCACAGGGGGACCGTACAATGAGCAGTTCTTC.

The genes are TRBV5-6 and TRBJ2-7; D remains ambiguous. Trimming removed 2 bases at V and 0 bases at J, with 12 bases between. Germline V gives CDR1 SGHDT, CDR2 YYEEEE. This CDR3 region has 15 residues. In DNA form, the CDR3 reads TGTGCCAGCAGCTTAGAGACACACGTCTCCTACGAGCAGTACTTC. It translates to CASSLETHVSYEQYF.

This clone was seen just once. The rearrangement links TRBV28 to TRBJ1-3, with TRBD1 as a possible D gene (5 bases). This CDR3 is 15 amino acids long. Germline CDR1 reads MDHEN; CDR2 reads SYDVKM. V was shortened by 2 bases and J by 2 bases, with 10 bases between the two germline ends. The DNA for the CDR3 is TGTGCCAGCAGTTTACAGGGTGTGCCTGGAAACACCATATATTTT. It specifies CASSLQGVPGNTIYF.

The CDR3 DNA sequence: TGCGCCAGCAGCCCGTCGGGGACTCAAAACATTCAGTACTTC. Translated: CASSPSGTQNIQYF. The J gene is TRBJ2-4, the V gene TRBV5-1, with a tentative D call TRBD2 (6 bases). The CDR3 has 14 residues. From germline, CDR1 is SGHRS and CDR2 YFSETQ. Trimming removed 4 bases from V and 5 bases from J, with 13 bases in between.

The count of this clone is one. The gene calls are TRBV9 and TRBJ1-5, with TRBD1 matching over 9 bases. The CDR3 runs 15 residues. The V segment lost 4 bases and the J segment 5 bases; nucleotides outside the gene matches: 7. CDR1 is SGDLS, CDR2 YYNGEE, per germline. DNA of the CDR3: TGTGCCAGCAGCACCGGGACAGGGCAGGATCAGCCCCAGCATTTT. Encoded protein: CASSTGTGQDQPQHF.

The V and J genes are TRBV10-3 and TRBJ2-2, with 10 bases that match TRBD1. Per germline, CDR1 ENHRY and CDR2 SYGVKD. The CDR3 is made up of 15 amino acids. J lost 8 bases, V lost 7 bases, and 10 bases had no gene match. The CDR3 DNA reads TGTGCCATCACCGATGGGACAGGGGATTCGGGGGAGCTGTTTTTT. Protein product: CAITDGTGDSGELFF.

This chain links TRBV14 with TRBJ2-7; tentative D call: TRBD1 (6 bases). Germline-derived CDR1 and CDR2 are SGHDN and FVKESK. Trimming cost V 6 bases and J 4 bases, with 16 bases left between them. The CDR3 extends over 14 amino acids. The CDR3: CASSPTTGSYEQYF. The CDR3 bases are TGTGCCAGCAGTCCCACTACAGGGTCGTACGAGCAGTACTTC.

The rearrangement uses TRBV27 and TRBJ2-7; TRBD2 agrees at 10 bases. With V trimmed by 6 bases and J by 1 base, 9 bases remained unmatched. Germline V gene data show CDR1 as MNHEY and CDR2 as SMNVEV (reference sequence). The CDR3 sequence is 16 residues long. CDR3 DNA sequence: TGTGCCAGCAGCCCATCCCCTAGCGGGAGTTCCTACGAGCAGTACTTC. This encodes CASSPSPSGSSYEQYF.

The rearrangement joins TRBV4-3 to TRBJ2-7; 8 positions match TRBD1. In germline, CDR1 is LGHNA, CDR2 YSLEER. This CDR3 is 15 amino acids long. J was trimmed by 4 bases and V by 3 bases; bases with no gene match: 8. In nucleotides, the CDR3 is TGCGCCAGCAGCCAGGGGACAGGTACGGGGTACGAGCAGTACTTC. It yields the protein CASSQGTGTGYEQYF.

As for this clone: Other DNA variants within this sample encode the same CDR3. This chain uses TRBV27 with TRBJ2-5; D is ambiguous. CDR1 and CDR2 from the germline V gene are MNHEY and SMNVEV (reference sequence). Trimming removed 4 bases at V and 0 bases at J, with 3 bases between. This CDR3 region has 12 residues. The CDR3 DNA reads TGTGCCAGCAGTTCATACCAAGAGACCCAGTACTTC. It is translated as CASSSYQETQYF.

J is TRBJ2-5 and V is TRBV2; D is perhaps TRBD1 (6 bases). CDR3 length equals 18 residues. Germline V gene lookup returns CDR1 SNHLY and CDR2 FYNNEI. Trimming stripped 0 bases from V and 4 bases from J, with 21 bases between. Here the CDR3 DNA reads TGTGCCAGCAGTGAAGCGCATGGAGTAGCTAAAGGGGGAGAGACCCAGTACTTC. Protein sequence: CASSEAHGVAKGGETQYF.

This chain connects TRBV27 to TRBJ2-1; 14 bases are a match to TRBD2. The CDR3 loop spans 16 amino acids. V shed 2 bases, J shed 9 bases, and the junction held 6 bases outside the gene matches. Germline CDR1 MNHEY, CDR2 SMNVEV (reference sequence). CDR3 region: CASSLIGTSGSGEQFF. Written as DNA, the CDR3 is TGTGCCAGCAGTTTAATCGGGACTAGCGGGAGTGGTGAGCAGTTCTTC.